The clone carrying this T cell receptor (beta chain) appeared many times. The CDR3 totals 14 residues. V was clipped by 6 bases and J by 4 bases; unmatched bases: 9. CDR1 is DFQATT, CDR2 SNEGSKA, per germline (reference sequence). MiXCR was run by TCRdb on the RT-PCR reads, yielding one entry per CDR3 protein. This table has about 680,000 distinct CDR3 sequences, around 14% appearing once. Material: memory CD4+ T cells from blood. The TCR was taken from a female donor in good health, serving as a healthy control. The rearrangement links TRBV20-1 to TRBJ2-1; TRBD1 matches 7 bases. The CDR3 region has the DNA TGCAGTGCCAAAACAGGGGCACCTTACAATGAGCAGTTCTTC. Amino acid sequence: CSAKTGAPYNEQFF.